The rows below give T cell receptor beta chains drawn from one sample of a study of graft-versus-host responses after intestinal transplantation. Here immunoSEQ multiplex PCR was the method, and the copy in TCRdb shows in-frame clones only, minus some. The profile shows about 100,000 clones, less than 90% of them singletons. The antigens these receptors bind are not known. The sequences come from unstimulated CD4+ T cells sorted from spleen or lymph node cells, collected before transplant. These receptors were obtained from a human donor who was the organ donor for an intestinal transplant. CDR3s include the opening cysteine and the closing phenylalanine or tryptophan. D genes are given only for firm matches. Size is omitted from some rows. Given values are once, few, many or a class for expanded clones.

clone size,V gene,D gene,J gene,CDR3 protein,CDR3 DNA
.,TRBV28,.,TRBJ1-5,CASSVLNQPQHF,TGTGCCAGCAGTGTCTTGAATCAGCCCCAGCATTTT
once,TRBV28,TRBD1,TRBJ2-1,CATNYLGQGADEQFF,TGTGCCACCAACTATCTAGGACAGGGGGCCGATGAGCAGTTCTTC
few,TRBV2,.,TRBJ2-7,CASSGAYEQYF,TGTGCCAGCAGTGGGGCCTACGAGCAGTACTTC
once,TRBV27,.,TRBJ2-7,CASSSWRDFYEQYF,TGTGCCAGCAGTTCGTGGCGGGATTTCTACGAGCAGTACTTC
.,TRBV5-1,TRBD1,TRBJ1-1,CASSWGTGRNTEAFF,TGCGCCAGCAGCTGGGGGACAGGGAGGAACACTGAAGCTTTCTTT
.,TRBV6-5,.,TRBJ2-5,CASSYSRDQGGETQYF,TGTGCCAGCAGTTACTCCAGGGACCAGGGGGGGGAGACCCAGTACTTC
few,TRBV6-5,.,TRBJ2-5,CASSYSNGKETQYF,TGTGCCAGCAGTTACTCGAACGGCAAAGAGACCCAGTACTTC
once,TRBV6-1,.,TRBJ2-3,CASRTATDTQYF,TGTGCCAGCAGGACAGCCACAGATACGCAGTATTTT
.,TRBV7-2,.,TRBJ1-3,CASSWRESSSGNTIYF,TGTGCCAGCAGCTGGAGGGAGAGTAGCTCTGGAAACACCATATATTTT
.,TRBV20-1,.,TRBJ2-7,CSAGFSYEQYF,TGCAGTGCTGGGTTCTCCTACGAGCAGTACTTC
.,TRBV15,.,TRBJ2-7,CATSRVPLREQYF,TGTGCCACCAGCAGAGTTCCCCTCAGGGAGCAGTACTTC
.,TRBV7-6,.,TRBJ2-1,CASSSQRTGHEQFF,TGTGCCAGCAGCTCCCAACGCACGGGTCATGAGCAGTTCTTC
.,TRBV6-1,.,TRBJ1-5,CASMDQPNSNQPQHF,TGTGCCAGCATGGACCAGCCGAATAGCAATCAGCCCCAGCATTTT
.,TRBV18,.,TRBJ1-2,CASSPAGLGGYTF,TGTGCCAGCTCACCTGCGGGCCTCGGGGGCTACACCTTC
.,TRBV28,.,TRBJ1-4,CASSYRRANEKLFF,TGTGCCAGCAGTTACCGCAGGGCTAATGAAAAACTGTTTTTT
.,TRBV2,.,TRBJ1-5,CASRALDIRDQPQHF,TGTGCCAGCAGAGCCCTGGACATTAGAGATCAGCCCCAGCATTTT
once,TRBV4-2,TRBD1,TRBJ2-1,CASSQLRDRGDEQFF,TGTGCCAGCAGCCAACTCCGGGACAGGGGCGATGAGCAGTTCTTC
once,TRBV27,.,TRBJ2-7,CASRSWTGDLLEEQYF,TGTGCCAGCAGGAGTTGGACGGGGGACCTCTTAGAAGAGCAGTACTTC
.,TRBV28,.,TRBJ1-3,CASSPQTGTQGNTIYF,TGTGCCAGCAGTCCTCAAACCGGGACACAAGGAAACACCATATATTTT
.,TRBV29-1,TRBD2,TRBJ2-1,CSVGVRLAGGPGGSEQFF,TGCAGCGTTGGAGTGAGGCTAGCGGGGGGGCCTGGCGGTAGTGAGCAGTTCTTC
.,TRBV18,TRBD1,TRBJ1-1,CASSPRDRWNTEAFF,TGTGCCAGCTCACCTCGGGACAGGTGGAACACTGAAGCTTTCTTT
.,TRBV5-1,.,TRBJ2-4,CASSSGNIQYF,TGCGCCAGCAGCTCGGGGAACATTCAGTACTTC
.,TRBV6-5,.,TRBJ1-6,CATTDRNSPLHF,TGTGCCACCACGGACAGAAATTCACCCCTCCACTTT
.,TRBV11-2,TRBD2,TRBJ2-3,CASSSGLAGGRVDTQYF,TGTGCCAGCAGCTCTGGACTAGCGGGGGGGCGGGTAGATACGCAGTATTTT
.,TRBV6-1,.,TRBJ1-5,CASSGTYNQPQHF,TGTGCCAGCAGTGGGACCTACAATCAGCCCCAGCATTTT
.,TRBV25-1,TRBD1,TRBJ2-7,CASSETTGKGYEQYF,TGTGCCAGCAGTGAAACGACAGGGAAGGGCTACGAGCAGTACTTC
.,TRBV28,.,TRBJ1-5,CASKLSGAQPQHF,TGTGCCAGCAAATTAAGCGGGGCTCAGCCCCAGCATTTT
once,TRBV19,.,TRBJ1-2,CASSTGLNYGYTF,TGTGCCAGTAGTACGGGACTTAACTATGGCTACACCTTC
once,TRBV11-3,TRBD1,TRBJ1-5,CASSLGRGFNQPQHF,TGTGCCAGCAGCTTAGGCAGGGGGTTTAATCAGCCCCAGCATTTT
once,TRBV5-1,.,TRBJ2-2,CASTSNQGTGELFF,TGCGCCAGCACCTCGAACCAGGGCACCGGGGAGCTGTTTTTT
few,TRBV5-6,.,TRBJ2-7,CASSLNYEQYF,TGTGCCAGCAGCTTGAATTACGAGCAGTACTTC
once,TRBV7-2,TRBD2,TRBJ2-3,CASSLVALAGGRDTQYF,TGTGCCAGCAGCTTGGTCGCACTAGCGGGGGGGCGGGATACGCAGTATTTT